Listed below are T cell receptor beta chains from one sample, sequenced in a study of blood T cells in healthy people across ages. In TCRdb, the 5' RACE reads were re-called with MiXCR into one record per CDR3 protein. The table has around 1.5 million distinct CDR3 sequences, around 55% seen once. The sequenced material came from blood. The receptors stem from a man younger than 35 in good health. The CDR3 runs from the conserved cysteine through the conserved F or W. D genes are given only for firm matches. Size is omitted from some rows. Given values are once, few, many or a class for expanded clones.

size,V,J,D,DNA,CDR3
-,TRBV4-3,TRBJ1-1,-,TGCGCCAGCAGCCAAGTCGTACAGAGCGGGACTGAAGCTTTCTTT,CASSQVVQSGTEAFF
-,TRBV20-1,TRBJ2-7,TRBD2,TGCAGTGCTAGAATTAAAGGGACTAGCGGGAGCGCCCACGAGCAGTACTTC,CSARIKGTSGSAHEQYF
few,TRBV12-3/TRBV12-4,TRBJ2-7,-,TGTGCCACATGCCGGGATCTCTCCTACGAGCAGTACTTC,CATCRDLSYEQYF
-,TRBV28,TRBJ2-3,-,TGTGCCAGCAGTACGACAGGCCAGACTAGCACAGATACGCAGTATTTT,CASSTTGQTSTDTQYF
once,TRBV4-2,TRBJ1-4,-,TGTGCCAGCAGTAAGGCCCGCCTTATAAATGAAAAACTGTTTTTT,CASSKARLINEKLFF
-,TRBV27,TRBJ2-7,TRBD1,TGTGCCAGCAGCCTCAACCCCACGACAGGGAAATTCGACGAGCAGTACTTC,CASSLNPTTGKFDEQYF
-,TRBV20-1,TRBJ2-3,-,TGCAGTGCTACGTCTGCGGTAGATGGCACAGATACGCAGTATTTT,CSATSAVDGTDTQYF
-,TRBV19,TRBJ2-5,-,TGTGCCAGTAGTATCTCTATCCAAGAGACCCAGTACTTC,CASSISIQETQYF
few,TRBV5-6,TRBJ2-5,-,TGTGCCAGCAGCTTGGTCCGGGGATCAGGGCAGTACTTC,CASSLVRGSGQYF
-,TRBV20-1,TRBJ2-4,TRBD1,TGCAGTGCCTACACCGCGGACAGGGCGGGCGTGGCCAAAAACATTCAGTACTTC,CSAYTADRAGVAKNIQYF
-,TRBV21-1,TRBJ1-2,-,TGTGCCAGCAGCAGACGGACAGAAAGCCACCGACCTGCTAACTATGGCTACACCTTC,CASSRRTESHRPANYGYTF
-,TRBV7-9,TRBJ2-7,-,TGTGCCAGCCAGGATTCCGTCTATTACGAGCAGTACTTC,CASQDSVYYEQYF
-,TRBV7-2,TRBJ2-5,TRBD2,TGTGCCAGCAGCTTGTTCGGCGGGGGATCCCCAGAGACCCAGTACTTC,CASSLFGGGSPETQYF
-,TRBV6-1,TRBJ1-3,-,TGTGCCAGCATCGTCGGAGTCGGAAACACCATATATTTT,CASIVGVGNTIYF
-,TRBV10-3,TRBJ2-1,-,TGTGCCATCAGTGAGTCCCCTCATGGCAATGAGCAGTTCTTC,CAISESPHGNEQFF
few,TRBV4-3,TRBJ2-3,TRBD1,TGCGCCAGCAGCCAAGGACAGGGTGAGGCAGATACGCAGTATTTT,CASSQGQGEADTQYF
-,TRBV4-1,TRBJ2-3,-,TGCGCCAGCAGCCAAGGAGGGGCAGACACAGATACGCAGTATTTT,CASSQGGADTDTQYF
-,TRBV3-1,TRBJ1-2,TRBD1,TGTGCCAGCAGCACGACAGGGGTACGCGGCTACACCTTC,CASSTTGVRGYTF
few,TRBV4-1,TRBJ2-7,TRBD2,TGCGCCAGCAGGGATCAGGCGCTAGCGGGTCTCGAGCAGTACTTC,CASRDQALAGLEQYF
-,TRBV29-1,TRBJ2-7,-,TGCAGCGTTGAAGATGAAGGGAACGAGCAGTACTTC,CSVEDEGNEQYF
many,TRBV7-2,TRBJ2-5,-,TGTGCCAGCAGTCTGGACCTGGGCCAAGAGACCCAGTACTTC,CASSLDLGQETQYF
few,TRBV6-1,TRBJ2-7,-,TGTGCAACCGCGATAAGGTCCCCGGAGGAGCAGTACTTC,CATAIRSPEEQYF
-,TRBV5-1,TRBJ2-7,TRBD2,TGCGCCAGCAGCATGAGACTAGCGGGGGGCCCTCCCTACGAGCAGTACTTC,CASSMRLAGGPPYEQYF
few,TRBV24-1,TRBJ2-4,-,TGTGCCACCAGTGATGCCGGGACGGGCGTCTCGGGGCAGTACTTC,CATSDAGTGVSGQYF
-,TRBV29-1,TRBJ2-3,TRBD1,TGCAGCGTTGAGGGACAGGGCGTTACGGATACGCAGTATTTT,CSVEGQGVTDTQYF
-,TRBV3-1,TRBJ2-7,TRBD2,TGTGCCAGCAGCCGAACCGGGACTAGCGGGAGGGCCTACGAGCAGTACTTC,CASSRTGTSGRAYEQYF
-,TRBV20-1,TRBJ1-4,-,TGCAGTGCTAGAGGGCGGACAGATACGGAAAAACTGTTTTTT,CSARGRTDTEKLFF
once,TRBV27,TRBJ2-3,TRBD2,TGTGCCAGCAGTCCCTCGACTAGCGGGGGGGTAGATTCGCAGTATTTT,CASSPSTSGGVDSQYF
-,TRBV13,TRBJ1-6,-,TGTGCCAGCAGCTTTGGGTTTCACTACAATTCACCCCTCCACTTT,CASSFGFHYNSPLHF
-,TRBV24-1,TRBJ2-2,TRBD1,TGTGCCACCCACCCGGGACAGGGTGGCACCGGGGAGCTGTTTTTT,CATHPGQGGTGELFF
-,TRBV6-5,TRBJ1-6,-,TGTGCCAGCAGTTACTCCAGCATCCCCTATAATTCACCCCTCCACTTT,CASSYSSIPYNSPLHF
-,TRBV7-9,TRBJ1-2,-,TGTGCCAGCACCATGGTGGGAGACAGCGATAGATATGGCTACACCTTC,CASTMVGDSDRYGYTF
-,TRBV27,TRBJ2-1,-,TGTGCCAGCACCACCTCCTACAATGAGCAGTTCTTC,CASTTSYNEQFF
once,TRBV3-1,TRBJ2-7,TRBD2,TGTGCCAGCAGCCAATTGCTGAAGCGGGGCCTCTTCGAGCAGTACTTC,CASSQLLKRGLFEQYF
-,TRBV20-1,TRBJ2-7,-,TGCAGTGCTCCCGAGGGGGATCCCACTCTCGCTTACAATGAGCAGTACTTC,CSAPEGDPTLAYNEQYF
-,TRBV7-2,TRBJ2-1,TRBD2,TGTGCCAGCAGCTCCCCGGATAGCGGGGCCGTTACCCCAAATGAGCAGTTCTTC,CASSSPDSGAVTPNEQFF
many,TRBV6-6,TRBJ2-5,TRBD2,TGTGCCAGCAGACGGACTAGCGGGAATGATGGGACCCAGTACTTC,CASRRTSGNDGTQYF
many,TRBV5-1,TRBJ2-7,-,TGCGCCAGCAGCCCGGGATCCTACGAGCAGTACTTC,CASSPGSYEQYF